The 17 T cell receptor beta chains in this list originate from one sample, sequenced in a study of T cell changes during pregnancy in multiple sclerosis. This table comes from immunoSEQ multiplex PCR, and its TCRdb copy is limited to in-frame clones, with some not included. The repertoire holds 30,000 to 40,000 clones, with around 90% as singletons. The sequencing used CD4+ T cells from peripheral blood mononuclear cells, collected after pregnancy. All receptors come from a female donor in good health, enrolled as a control in a pregnancy study.

The rearrangement links TRBV25-1 to TRBJ1-4, with D tentatively TRBD1 (6 bases). CDR3 length: 17 amino acids. The germline V gene encodes CDR1 MGHDK and CDR2 SYGVNS. V lost 1 base, J lost 8 bases, and 20 bases lay in between. DNA for the CDR3: TGTGCCAGCAGTGAATGGAAACGGGGAGGGGGAGAGGAAAAACTGTTTTTT. It translates to CASSEWKRGGGEEKLFF.

This clone was seen just once. The chain carries TRBV7-2 and TRBJ2-5, with D possibly TRBD2 on 6 matching bases. V shed 7 bases and J shed 4 bases, with 10 bases lying between them. Germline lookup yields CDR1 SGHTA and CDR2 FQGNSA. The CDR3 loop spans 12 amino acids. This CDR3 reads CASTPRGETQYF. CDR3 nucleotides: TGTGCCAGCACCCCGCGGGGAGAGACCCAGTACTTC.

J is TRBJ1-1 and V is TRBV27; D not certain. Trimming cost V 2 bases and J 1 base, with 8 bases left between them. CDR3 size: 14 residues. Looked up from germline, CDR1 is MNHEY and CDR2 is SMNVEV (reference sequence). CDR3: CASSLEGSNTEAFF. In nucleotides, the CDR3 is TGTGCCAGCAGTTTAGAGGGATCGAACACTGAAGCTTTCTTT.

The chain joins TRBV19 to TRBJ1-5, with a tentative D call TRBD1 (5 bases). Germline V gene data show CDR1 as LNHDA and CDR2 as SQIVND (reference sequence). Trimming pared 7 bases from V and 0 bases from J, leaving 16 bases between. This CDR3 has 16 amino acids. CDR3 DNA: TGTGCCAGTATGAGCGAGGGGAGGCATAGCAATCAGCCCCAGCATTTT. Translating gives CASMSEGRHSNQPQHF.

This rearrangement joins TRBV6-6 to TRBJ1-3; 11 bases agree with TRBD1. Per germline, CDR1 MNHNY and CDR2 SVGAGI (reference sequence). V lost 3 bases, J lost 8 bases, and 6 bases stayed unmatched. This CDR3 has 15 residues. The CDR3 coding sequence is TGTGCCAGCAGTTATAGGACAGGGGGCGGCGACACCATATATTTT. Protein: CASSYRTGGGDTIYF.

The CDR3 region has the DNA TGCGCCAGCAGCCCCGGGACAGGGGCCTACGAGCAGTACTTC. Translated, it gives CASSPGTGAYEQYF. The rearrangement uses TRBV5-1 and TRBJ2-7, with 10 bases matching TRBD1. This CDR3 region has 14 residues. Germline V gene sequence: CDR1 SGHRS, CDR2 YFSETQ. J was trimmed by 2 bases and V by 4 bases; bases with no gene match: 3.

V is TRBV28 and J is TRBJ2-5; TRBD2 agrees at 12 bases. The CDR3 spans 15 residues. Looked up from germline, CDR1 is MDHEN and CDR2 is SYDVKM. Losses at the gene ends were 5 bases for V and 5 bases for J; bases not matched to a gene: 6. For the CDR3, the DNA is TGTGCCAGCAGTCTGACTAGCGGGAGAGGGGAGACCCAGTACTTC. Its protein is CASSLTSGRGETQYF.

The rearrangement links TRBV28 to TRBJ1-6; D is undetermined. This CDR3 has 17 amino acids. Germline loops: CDR1 MDHEN, CDR2 SYDVKM. The V end was cut by 4 bases, the J end by 9 bases, with 22 bases between. The CDR3 region has the DNA TGTGCCAGCAGTTCGTGGAGGGATTCGTCTGGGCGTTCACCCCTCCACTTT. The encoded protein is CASSSWRDSSGRSPLHF.

V is TRBV11-2 and J is TRBJ1-2; a possible D gene is TRBD1 (5 bases). CDR3 length: 13 residues. Trimming took off 0 bases at V and 4 bases at J, with 6 bases between the two ends. Germline-derived CDR1 and CDR2 are SGHAT and FQNNGV. The CDR3 DNA sequence: TGTGCCAGCAGCTTAGAAGGGGTCTATGGCTACACCTTC. Protein sequence: CASSLEGVYGYTF. Variable domain in full (rest from reference TRBV11-2 and TRBJ1-2): EAGVAQSPRYKIIEKRQSVAFWCNPISGHATLYWYQQILGQGPKLLIQFQNNGVVDDSQLPKDRFSAERLKGVDSTLKIQPAKLEDSAVYLCASSLEGVYGYTFGSGTRLTVV.

This chain joins TRBV7-9 and TRBJ2-2; 7 bases agree with TRBD1. CDR1 and CDR2 from the germline V gene are SEHNR and FQNEAQ (reference sequence). J lost 4 bases, V lost 6 bases, and 14 bases had no gene match. This CDR3 contains 17 residues. In DNA, the CDR3 is TGTGCCAGCAGAAGTACAGGGGCCTCTTTTGCCACCGGGGAGCTGTTTTTT. Translating it yields CASRSTGASFATGELFF.

This chain uses TRBV28 with TRBJ1-5, with 8 bases that match TRBD1. This CDR3 has 14 amino acids. Unmatched junction bases numbered 4, after V lost 3 bases and J lost 6 bases. Germline V gene sequence: CDR1 MDHEN, CDR2 SYDVKM. CDR3 loop: CASSFGQGGQPQHF. Here the CDR3 DNA reads TGTGCCAGCAGTTTCGGACAGGGAGGTCAGCCCCAGCATTTT.

The chain is built from TRBV6-1 and TRBJ1-2, with D hard to call. Looked up from germline, CDR1 is MNHNS and CDR2 is SASEGT. V was cut by 3 bases and J by 8 bases, with 10 bases left in between. The length of the CDR3 is 12 residues. The DNA for the CDR3 is TGTGCCAGCAGTGATTATCGGTCCGGCTACACCTTC. Its translation is CASSDYRSGYTF.

The chain links TRBV7-2 to TRBJ2-7; no clear D. Deletions cut 6 bases from V and 0 bases from J, with 12 bases between. There are 14 residues in the CDR3. CDR1 is SGHTA and CDR2 is FQGNSA in the germline V gene. CDR3 in DNA: TGTGCCAGCAGTCCAGACATAAGCTCCTACGAGCAGTACTTC. Protein product: CASSPDISSYEQYF.

This clone was counted once. The chain is built from TRBV27 and TRBJ1-1; D possibly corresponds to TRBD1 (6 bases). V was cut by 5 bases and J by 4 bases, with 17 bases left in between. Germline CDR1 MNHEY, CDR2 SMNVEV (reference sequence). The CDR3 has 15 amino acids. The CDR3 DNA sequence: TGTGCCAGCAGTCCGACCCCGGACAGACGCACTGAAGCTTTCTTT. Amino acids: CASSPTPDRRTEAFF.

The chain carries TRBV19 and TRBJ2-3; D unclear. V was shortened by 1 base and J by 1 base, with 3 bases between the two germline ends. The CDR3 extends over 13 amino acids. Germline assignment: CDR1 LNHDA and CDR2 SQIVND (reference sequence). DNA of the CDR3: TGTGCCAGTAGTATAGCCGGCACAGATACGCAGTATTTT. This codes for CASSIAGTDTQYF. The full variable domain, its missing parts supplied by reference TRBV19 and TRBJ2-3, is DGGITQSPKYLFRKEGQNVTLSCEQNLNHDAMYWYRQDPGQGLRLIYYSQIVNDFQKGDIAEGYSVSREKKESFPLTVTSAQKNPTAFYLCASSIAGTDTQYFGPGTRLTVL.

The J gene is TRBJ1-3, the V gene TRBV19; 7 bases line up with TRBD1. Trimming cost V 6 bases and J 0 bases; bases outside gene matches: 8. Germline lookup yields CDR1 LNHDA and CDR2 SQIVND (reference sequence). The CDR3 contains 16 residues. CDR3 residues: CASRPPGQNSGNTIYF. The CDR3 coding sequence is TGTGCCAGTAGGCCTCCGGGACAGAACTCTGGAAACACCATATATTTT.

As regards this clone: A read error may produce the germline difference seen at one junction end. CDR3 amino acids: CASSLGLAGQETQYF. For the CDR3, the DNA is TGCGCCAGCAGTTTGGGACTAGCGGGGCAAGAGACCCAGTACTTC. J is TRBJ2-5 and V is TRBV5-1; 13 bases are shared with TRBD2. In germline, CDR1 is SGHRS, CDR2 YFSETQ. The CDR3 is 15 residues long. Together with reference TRBV5-1 and TRBJ2-5, the CDR3 gives the full variable domain: KAGVTQTPRYLIKTRGQQVTLSCSPISGHRSVSWYQQTPGQGLQFLFEYFSETQRNKGNFPGRFSGRQFSNSRSEMNVSTLELGDSALYLCASSLGLAGQETQYFGPGTRLLVL.